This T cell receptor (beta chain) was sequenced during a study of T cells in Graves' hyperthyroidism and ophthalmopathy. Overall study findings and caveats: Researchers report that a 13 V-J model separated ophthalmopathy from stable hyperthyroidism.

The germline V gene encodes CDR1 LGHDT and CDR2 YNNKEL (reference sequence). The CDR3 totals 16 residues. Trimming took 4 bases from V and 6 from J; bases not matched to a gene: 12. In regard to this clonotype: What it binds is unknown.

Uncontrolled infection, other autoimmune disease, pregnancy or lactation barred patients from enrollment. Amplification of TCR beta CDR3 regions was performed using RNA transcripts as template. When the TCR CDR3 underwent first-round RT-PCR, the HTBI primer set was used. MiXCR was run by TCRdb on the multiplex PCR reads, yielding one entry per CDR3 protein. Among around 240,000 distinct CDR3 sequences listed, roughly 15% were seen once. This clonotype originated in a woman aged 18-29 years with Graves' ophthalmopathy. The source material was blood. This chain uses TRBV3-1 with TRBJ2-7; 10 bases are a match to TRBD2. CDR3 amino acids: CASSLRAGGPAIEQYF. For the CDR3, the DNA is TGTGCCAGCAGCCTCCGAGCGGGAGGGCCGGCGATCGAGCAGTACTTC.